This T cell receptor beta chain was sequenced for a study of radiation and T cells in renal cell carcinoma (dated by TCRdb to the early 2020s). At the level of the whole study: Samples were obtained from a clinical trial, in which 15 Gy stereotactic body radiation therapy was delivered to primary renal cell carcinomas and nephrectomy was performed 4 weeks later. In the 45 to 65 samples combined, roughly 4.4 million unique CDR3 nucleotide sequences were found, encoding roughly 3,000,000 unique CDR3 amino acid sequences. In total, 50 or so samples, comprising 25 or so tumors and some 27 peripheral blood samples, were subjected to TCR beta sequencing. Overall study results and their limits: An increase in top tumor clonotypes in blood was observed from baseline to 2 weeks post-radiation, followed by contraction by 4 weeks, which was taken to suggest transient expansion of tumor-resident clones. Changes in the blood repertoire were not tracked past 4 weeks after treatment. The single-armed trial design could not address effects of radiation dose or scheduling on the TCR repertoire. Because pretreatment tumor biopsies were not available, the baseline intratumoral presence of clonotypes could not be determined.

Following the manufacturer's recommendations, the immunoSEQ kit was used to generate TCR beta libraries from genomic DNA. Library preparation used a first multiplex PCR with proprietary primers, then a second PCR adding unique barcodes, with bead cleanups after each round. A positive control reaction and a negative control reaction, both provided in the kit, were run with every batch of samples. The final libraries were assessed on an Agilent 4200 TapeStation D1000 ScreenTape, pooled by volume, and quantified by qPCR. Sequencing was performed on an Illumina NextSeq500 using a MidOutput 150-cycle cartridge, with 156 Read1 cycles, 15 Index1 cycles, and the kit custom primers. The pooled library was loaded at around 1 pM with a 20% PhiX control spike-in. Processing in the source paper ran as follows. Vendor-processed data were analyzed in R, and a clonotype was defined as all T cells sharing the same CDR3 nucleotide sequence. In the clone abundance analyses, frequencies were normalized to the 10,000 most abundant clones in each sample. Before analysis, public T cell clones were removed, and these numbered fewer than five per sample on average. An abundance difference of at least 32-fold between compartments was the criterion for calling clonotypes tumor-enriched or baseline blood-enriched. A beta-binomial differential abundance model was applied to find clonotypes that expanded or contracted between blood time points. Tumor-blood repertoire similarity was measured with the Baroni-Urbani and Buser coefficient, and groups were compared using two-tailed Wilcoxon tests in R. The table was pulled from immuneACCESS by TCRdb, which kept in-frame rearrangements only. Such tables lose some clones; where checked, under half of the loss comes from unresolved V genes, and the rest has no known cause. The V and J calls and the clone size are those of that table, but D and trimming were determined from the DNA. For this sample the table gives 120,000 or so clones, of which more than 75% were detected only once. The top ten hold 4.5% to 7.5% of the sample.

The time point label corresponds to: blood 2 weeks post-SBRT. According to the study, the label for this sample's treatment or condition signals: 15 Gy SBRT to primary tumor, nephrectomy 4 weeks later. To follow tumor-enriched clonotypes, serial peripheral blood was collected from radiation-treated patients at baseline and at 2 weeks and 4 weeks after SBRT. All patients had renal cell carcinoma with clear cell pathology. Genomic DNA for TCR sequencing was prepared using the QIAamp DNA Blood Mini Kit (Qiagen). Only samples passing all quality control checks were included in the analyses. The CDR3 numbers 19 residues from cysteine through phenylalanine. The DNA shown is the 57-base CDR3, in frame from base 1. According to the germline V gene, CDR1 reads SQVTM and CDR2 reads ANQGSEA. V loses 8 bases, J loses 3 bases, and the germline ends lie 31 bases apart. As concerns this clone: Its antigen specificity is not known. It has no much larger one-base neighbor in the sample; base qualities were not kept.

The rearrangement combines TRBV29-1 with TRBJ2-2, with a tentative D gene TRBD1 over 6 matching bases. This sequence was found in a woman aged 70 to 79 with renal cell carcinoma. Material: blood, obtained from a patient whose treatment included radiotherapy and nephrectomy. The nucleotides are TGCAGCCGCCTCTCGTTGCATGTGGGACAATCTATTCACACCGGGGAGCTGTTTTTT. Its coded protein is CSRLSLHVGQSIHTGELFF.